The clone carrying this T cell receptor beta chain appeared many times. The data derive from a study of regulatory T cells in long-lasting Graves disease. This CDR3 spans 14 amino acids. V was clipped by 0 bases and J by 5 bases; unmatched bases: 4. With iRepertoire HTBI primers and Arm-PCR of CDR3 regions, TCR beta libraries were built. TCRdb reprocessed the multiplex PCR reads via MiXCR and lists one record per CDR3 protein. The sample contains a few hundred thousand distinct CDR3 sequences, roughly 20% of which appear only once. Sample time point: newly diagnosed GD, antithyroid drugs for less than 3 months. The TCR library was made from RNA extracted from PBMCs. This sample was also put to use in a study of T cells in Graves' hyperthyroidism and ophthalmopathy. That source notes: Orbital computed tomography, thyroid ultrasound, serum thyroxine and TRAb, and clinical symptoms together informed the diagnoses.

The chain couples TRBV12-3 or TRBV12-4 to TRBJ2-7; 7 bases agree with TRBD1. This sample comprised peripheral blood mononuclear cells (PBMCs), obtained at new diagnosis, from a patient treated with antithyroid drugs. This TCR was recovered from a woman aged 25 to 39 with Graves disease. This CDR3 reads CASSLAGGKDEQYF. CDR3 in DNA: TGTGCCAGCAGTTTAGCAGGGGGCAAGGACGAGCAGTACTTC.